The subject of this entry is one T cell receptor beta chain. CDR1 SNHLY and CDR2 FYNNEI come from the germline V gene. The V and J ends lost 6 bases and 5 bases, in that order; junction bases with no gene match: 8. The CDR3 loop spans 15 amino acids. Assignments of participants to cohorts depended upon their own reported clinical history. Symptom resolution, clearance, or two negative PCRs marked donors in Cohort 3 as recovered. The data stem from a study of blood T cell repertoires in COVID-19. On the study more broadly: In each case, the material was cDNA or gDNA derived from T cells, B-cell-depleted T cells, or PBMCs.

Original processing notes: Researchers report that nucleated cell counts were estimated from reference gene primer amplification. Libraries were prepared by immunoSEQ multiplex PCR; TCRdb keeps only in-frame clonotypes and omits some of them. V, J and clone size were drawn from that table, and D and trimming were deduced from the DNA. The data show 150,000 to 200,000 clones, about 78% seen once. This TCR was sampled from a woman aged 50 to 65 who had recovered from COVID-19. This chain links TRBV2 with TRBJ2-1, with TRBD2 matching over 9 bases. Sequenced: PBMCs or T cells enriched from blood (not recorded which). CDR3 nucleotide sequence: TGTGCCAGCAGGGTACTAGCGGGCGGGAACAATGAGCAGTTCTTC. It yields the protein CASRVLAGGNNEQFF.